One sample yielded the 15 T cell receptor beta chains listed below, sequenced in a study of shared clonotypes between healthy human individuals. The repertoire was sequenced with immunoSEQ multiplex PCR; TCRdb's copy has only in-frame clones and lacks some. The sample records a few hundred thousand clones, around 77% being singletons. Source material: PBMCs. Every receptor here comes from a woman aged 40 to 55 in good health. Some clones in this sample may be carry-over from other donors' samples.

The chain carries TRBV28 and TRBJ1-2; no definite D call. CDR3 length: 12 residues. V was cut by 3 bases and J by 4 bases, with 6 bases left in between. Germline assignment: CDR1 MDHEN and CDR2 SYDVKM. The CDR3 DNA follows: TGTGCCAGCAGTTTCAAGTTCTATGGCTACACCTTC. Its protein is CASSFKFYGYTF.

This clone was recorded a few times. This chain uses TRBV27 with TRBJ2-6; D tentatively reads TRBD1 or TRBD2 (7 bases each). The V gene lost 5 bases and the J gene lost 3 bases, with 20 bases spanning the gap. CDR1 MNHEY and CDR2 SMNVEV come from the germline V gene (reference sequence). The CDR3 has 18 residues. The CDR3 sequence: CASSPRGDSYFGANVLTF. Here the CDR3 DNA reads TGTGCCAGCAGTCCCCGGGGGGACAGCTATTTTGGGGCCAACGTCCTGACTTTC.

The chain carries TRBV4-2 and TRBJ2-7, with 12 positions matching TRBD2. V shed 0 bases, J shed 4 bases, and the junction held 4 bases outside the gene matches. The CDR3 contains 16 residues. The V gene's germline CDR1 is LGHNA and CDR2 YNFKEQ. Here the CDR3 DNA reads TGTGCCAGCAGCCAAGATGGGACTAGCGGGTTTTACGAGCAGTACTTC. Encoded protein: CASSQDGTSGFYEQYF.

The V and J genes are TRBV27 and TRBJ2-7, with a tentative D call TRBD1 (6 bases). CDR3 length: 14 amino acids. From germline, CDR1 is MNHEY and CDR2 SMNVEV (reference sequence). The V end lost 2 bases, the J end lost 6 bases, and 14 bases lay between the germline ends. The CDR3, as DNA: TGTGCCAGCAGTTTAAAAGCAACAGGGACCGAGCAGTACTTC. Residues: CASSLKATGTEQYF.

The chain is built from TRBV5-4 and TRBJ2-5; D possibly corresponds to TRBD2 (6 bases). TRBJ2-7 matches the DNA end more closely, so the J call is doubtful. Germline V CDR1 and CDR2: SGHNT, YYREEE (reference sequence). The CDR3 loop spans 16 amino acids. The CDR3 spells CASSPRREAFSYEQYF. CDR3 in DNA: TGTGCCAGCAGCCCGAGGAGGGAGGCTTTCTCCTACGAGCAGTACTTC.

This clone was recorded at least ten times. The V and J genes are TRBV7-9 and TRBJ2-3; 9 bases are shared with TRBD1. CDR3 length: 13 residues. The ends lost 8 bases at V and 4 bases at J; junction bases unmatched: 4. Germline assignment: CDR1 SEHNR and CDR2 FQNEAQ (reference sequence). CDR3 protein: CASRGQGPDTQYF. In DNA, the CDR3 is TGTGCCAGCCGGGGACAGGGCCCAGATACGCAGTATTTT. The full variable domain, rest sourced from reference TRBV7-9 and TRBJ2-3, is DTGVSQNPRHKITKRGQNVTFRCDPISEHNRLYWYRQTLGQGPEFLTYFQNEAQLEKSRLLSDRFSAERPKGSFSTLEIQRTEQGDSAMYLCASRGQGPDTQYFGPGTRLTVL.

This clone was seen a single time. The J gene is TRBJ2-5, the V gene TRBV27, with 7 bases aligning to TRBD1. Germline loops: CDR1 MNHEY, CDR2 SMNVEV (reference sequence). This CDR3 has 14 amino acids. Germline trimming cut 7 bases from V and 1 base from J; bases unmatched to any gene: 6. CDR3 protein: CASNRQGGQETQYF. The CDR3 bases are TGTGCCAGCAATCGACAGGGCGGCCAAGAGACCCAGTACTTC.

This chain joins TRBV5-1 and TRBJ2-1; D perhaps matches TRBD2 (5 bases). Germline CDR1 reads SGHRS; CDR2 reads YFSETQ. V was shortened by 0 bases and J by 7 bases, with 14 bases between the two germline ends. The CDR3 contains 15 residues. The CDR3 DNA reads as TGCGCCAGCAGCTTGGCGGTGGGAGCAGAAAATGAGCAGTTCTTC. Translated: CASSLAVGAENEQFF.

This sequence joins TRBV5-1 and TRBJ2-3; 8 bases agree with TRBD2. J lost 4 bases, V lost 1 base, and 8 bases had no gene match. CDR3 size: 16 residues. Germline CDR1 is SGHRS and CDR2 is YFSETQ. The CDR3 is CASSLYTGGPADTQYF. The CDR3 DNA reads as TGCGCCAGCAGCTTGTATACGGGAGGGCCCGCAGATACGCAGTATTTT.

The chain carries TRBV2 and TRBJ2-5; D might be TRBD1 or TRBD2, each matching 5 bases. CDR3 length: 15 residues. Germline CDR1 reads SNHLY; CDR2 reads FYNNEI. The ends were cut back, 4 bases at V and 5 bases at J, with 17 bases in the middle. The CDR3 DNA reads as TGTGCCAGCAGTGCCCGGGACCGAGTCCTGGAGACCCAGTACTTC. Its translation is CASSARDRVLETQYF.

This clone occurred many times. The chain employs TRBV28 and TRBJ1-2; TRBD1 agrees at 7 bases. The V gene end was trimmed by 4 bases and the J gene end by 5 bases; junction bases not matched to a gene: 7. The CDR3 loop spans 14 amino acids. Germline V lookup: CDR1 MDHEN, CDR2 SYDVKM. The CDR3 loop is CASSSTRQGYGYTF. DNA of the CDR3: TGTGCCAGCAGTTCAACCAGACAGGGTTATGGCTACACCTTC.

This clone is a singleton in its sample. The rearrangement joins TRBV28 to TRBJ1-5; no clear D gene. In germline, CDR1 is MDHEN, CDR2 SYDVKM. This CDR3 region has 14 residues. The ends were cut back, 4 bases at V and 5 bases at J, with 12 bases in the middle. CDR3 DNA sequence: TGTGCCAGCAGTTCCTGGACCGGCGATCAGCCCCAGCATTTT. Residues: CASSSWTGDQPQHF.

The chain links TRBV11-1 to TRBJ1-2, with a possible D match to TRBD1 (6 bases). Germline V gives CDR1 SGHAT, CDR2 FQDESV (reference sequence). V was trimmed by 4 bases and J by 1 base, leaving 13 bases between them. CDR3 length equals 15 residues. The CDR3 is CASSSRTVSNYGYTF. CDR3 nucleotide sequence: TGTGCCAGCAGCTCACGGACAGTGAGTAACTATGGCTACACCTTC.

On this clone: One base separates it from a far larger clone, so it is likely a read error. The CDR3 does not close with the conserved phenylalanine or tryptophan, likely indicating a read error. The chain recombines TRBV29-1 with TRBJ1-1; 8 positions agree with TRBD1. This CDR3 has 13 residues. Per germline, CDR1 SQVTM and CDR2 ANQGSEA. Germline trimming cut 6 bases from V and 1 base from J; bases unmatched to any gene: 4. CDR3 sequence: CSVPGTGNTEAFL. In DNA form, the CDR3 reads TGCAGCGTGCCCGGGACAGGGAACACTGAAGCTTTCCTT.

This chain links TRBV5-6 with TRBJ2-3; perhaps TRBD2 as D (6 bases). The CDR3 consists of 14 residues. Germline CDR1 and CDR2: SGHDT and YYEEEE. V was shortened by 0 bases and J by 4 bases, with 9 bases between the two germline ends. CDR3 nucleotides: TGTGCCAGCAGCTTGGCTAGCGTTGCAGATACGCAGTATTTT. It specifies CASSLASVADTQYF.